This TCR beta chain was retrieved from a study of T cells in Graves' hyperthyroidism and ophthalmopathy. The source material, RNA transcripts, was used to amplify TCR beta CDR3 regions. In the first-round RT-PCR of the TCR CDR3, the HTBI primer set was used. TCRdb passed the multiplex PCR reads through MiXCR, listing each CDR3 protein once. The sample has more than 600,000 distinct CDR3 sequences, around 17% seen once. Study outcomes and limitations: Blood also showed most of the thyroid clonotypes that were expanded above 0.001. Median prediction lead before ophthalmopathy onset was 5 to 7 months with the model.

This clonotype was seen repeatedly, ten times or more. Its matching antigen is unknown. This receptor was obtained from a man between 18 and 35 years old with Graves' hyperthyroidism. Sequences were obtained from blood.

The DNA for the CDR3 is TGTGCCAGCATCACGTCCACCGCGACAAACACTGAAGCTTTCTTT. Translation gives CASITSTATNTEAFF. This rearrangement joins TRBV28 to TRBJ1-1; no clear D gene. The CDR3 has 15 amino acids. V lost 7 bases to trimming and J lost 2 bases, with 17 bases between them. Looked up from germline, CDR1 is MDHEN and CDR2 is SYDVKM.